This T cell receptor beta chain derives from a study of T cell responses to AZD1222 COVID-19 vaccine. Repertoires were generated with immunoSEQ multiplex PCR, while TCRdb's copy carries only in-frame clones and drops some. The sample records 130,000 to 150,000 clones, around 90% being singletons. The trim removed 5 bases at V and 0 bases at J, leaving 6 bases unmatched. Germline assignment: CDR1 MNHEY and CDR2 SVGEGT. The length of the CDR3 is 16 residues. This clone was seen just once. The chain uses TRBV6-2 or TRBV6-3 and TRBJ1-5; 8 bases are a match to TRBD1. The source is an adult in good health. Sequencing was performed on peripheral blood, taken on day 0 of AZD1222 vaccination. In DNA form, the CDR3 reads TGTGCCAGCAGTGACAGGGGAGTATATAGCAATCAGCCCCAGCATTTT. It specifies CASSDRGVYSNQPQHF.